These T cell receptor beta chains were read from a single sample in a study of T cells in Graves' hyperthyroidism and ophthalmopathy. TCRdb reprocessed the multiplex PCR reads via MiXCR and lists one record per CDR3 protein. Of fewer than 650,000 distinct CDR3 sequences listed, more than 13% are singletons. Sequences were obtained from blood. The receptors were sampled from a young woman with Graves' ophthalmopathy. Both conserved end residues are part of each CDR3. Each record gives: clone size, D gene, V gene, J gene, CDR3 protein, CDR3 DNA. The D gene is left open where the match is weak. Clone size appears in some rows only: once, few, many, or a class for an expanded clone.

size: many
D: NA
V: TRBV28
J: TRBJ1-2
CDR3: CASSIEANYGYTF
DNA: TGTGCCAGCAGTATAGAAGCTAACTATGGCTACACCTTC

size: few
D: NA
V: TRBV6-1
J: TRBJ1-2
CDR3: CASSGHYGYTF
DNA: TGTGCCAGCAGCGGGCACTATGGCTACACCTTC

size: many
D: TRBD2
V: TRBV20-1
J: TRBJ2-7
CDR3: CSATSGRGTYEQYF
DNA: TGCAGTGCTACAAGCGGGAGGGGTACCTACGAGCAGTACTTC

size: many
D: TRBD2
V: TRBV10-3
J: TRBJ2-3
CDR3: CAISREGYTDTQYF
DNA: TGTGCCATCAGCCGGGAGGGGTACACAGATACGCAGTATTTT

size: NA
D: NA
V: TRBV5-4
J: TRBJ2-7
CDR3: CASSLGLGLRRSNYEQYF
DNA: TGTGCCAGCAGCTTGGGGCTTGGGCTCCGCCGCTCGAACTACGAGCAGTACTTC

size: many
D: NA
V: TRBV5-1
J: TRBJ2-7
CDR3: CASTPGGGASYEQYF
DNA: TGCGCCAGCACCCCCGGAGGGGGGGCCTCCTACGAGCAGTACTTC

size: NA
D: TRBD1
V: TRBV11-3
J: TRBJ2-1
CDR3: CASSAEGTGGREGHPFF
DNA: TGTGCCAGCAGCGCCGAAGGGACAGGGGGACGGGAGGGCCACCCGTTCTTC

size: NA
D: NA
V: TRBV5-6
J: TRBJ2-1
CDR3: CASSLGGADWNEQFF
DNA: TGTGCCAGCAGTCTGGGGGGAGCGGATTGGAACGAGCAGTTCTTC

size: many
D: NA
V: TRBV7-2
J: TRBJ2-1
CDR3: CASSLEDYYNEQFF
DNA: TGTGCCAGCAGCCTAGAGGATTACTACAATGAGCAGTTCTTC

size: many
D: NA
V: TRBV2
J: TRBJ1-5
CDR3: CASSLSAARNQPQHF
DNA: TGTGCCAGCAGTTTATCCGCGGCGCGCAATCAGCCCCAGCATTTT

size: NA
D: NA
V: TRBV7-9
J: TRBJ1-2
CDR3: CASSLETYHGYTF
DNA: TGTGCCAGCAGCTTAGAAACTTACCATGGCTACACCTTC

size: many
D: TRBD1
V: TRBV6-5
J: TRBJ1-6
CDR3: CASSYGDRGNSPLHF
DNA: TGTGCCAGCAGTTATGGGGACAGGGGTAATTCACCCCTCCACTTT

size: NA
D: NA
V: TRBV7-9
J: TRBJ1-4
CDR3: CASSLQRHVHEGEAEKLFF
DNA: TGTGCCAGCAGCTTGCAACGCCATGTCCACGAAGGGGAGGCGGAAAAACTGTTTTTT

size: few
D: TRBD1
V: TRBV3-1
J: TRBJ2-7
CDR3: CASSPLFGRGSGTGRYEQYF
DNA: TGTGCCAGCAGCCCCCTCTTTGGACGAGGGTCCGGGACAGGGCGGTACGAGCAGTACTTC

size: NA
D: TRBD1
V: TRBV5-1
J: TRBJ2-2
CDR3: CASSPSPGQGWTGELFF
DNA: TGCGCCAGCAGCCCCTCACCCGGACAGGGTTGGACCGGGGAGCTGTTTTTT

size: many
D: NA
V: TRBV29-1
J: TRBJ1-1
CDR3: CSVGRQMNTEAFF
DNA: TGCAGCGTTGGGCGGCAGATGAACACTGAAGCTTTCTTT

size: many
D: TRBD2
V: TRBV29-1
J: TRBJ2-7
CDR3: CSVGGLAGALAGDEQYF
DNA: TGCAGCGTTGGGGGACTAGCGGGAGCACTCGCGGGGGACGAGCAGTACTTC

size: many
D: NA
V: TRBV7-2
J: TRBJ1-5
CDR3: CASSLGSIYSNQPQHF
DNA: TGTGCCAGCAGCTTAGGGAGCATTTATAGCAATCAGCCCCAGCATTTT

size: many
D: TRBD1
V: TRBV19
J: TRBJ2-3
CDR3: CASSRDRVRTDTQYF
DNA: TGTGCCAGTAGCCGGGACAGGGTCCGCACAGATACGCAGTATTTT

size: many
D: NA
V: TRBV3-1
J: TRBJ2-5
CDR3: CASSPRVGVETQYF
DNA: TGTGCCAGCAGCCCAAGGGTGGGGGTAGAGACCCAGTACTTC